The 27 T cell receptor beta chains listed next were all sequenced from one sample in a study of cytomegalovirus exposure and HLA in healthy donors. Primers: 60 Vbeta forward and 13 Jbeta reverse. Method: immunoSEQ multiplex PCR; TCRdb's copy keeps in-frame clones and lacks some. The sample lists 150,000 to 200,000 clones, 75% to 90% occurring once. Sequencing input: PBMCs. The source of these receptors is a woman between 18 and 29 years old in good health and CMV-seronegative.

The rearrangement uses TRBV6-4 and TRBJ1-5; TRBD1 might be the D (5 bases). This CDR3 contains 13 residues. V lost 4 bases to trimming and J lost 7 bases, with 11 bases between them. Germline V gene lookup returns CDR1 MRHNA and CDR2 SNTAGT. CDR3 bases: TGTGCCAGCAGTGCGGGCAGGGCCCAGCCCCAGCATTTT. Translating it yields CASSAGRAQPQHF.

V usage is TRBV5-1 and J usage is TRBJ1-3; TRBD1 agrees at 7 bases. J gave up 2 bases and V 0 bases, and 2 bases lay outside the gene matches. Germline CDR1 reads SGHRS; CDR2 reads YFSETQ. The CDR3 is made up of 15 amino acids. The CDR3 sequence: CASSLGTGAGNTIYF. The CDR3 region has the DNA TGCGCCAGCAGCTTGGGCACAGGGGCTGGAAACACCATATATTTT. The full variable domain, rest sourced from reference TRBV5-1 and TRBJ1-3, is KAGVTQTPRYLIKTRGQQVTLSCSPISGHRSVSWYQQTPGQGLQFLFEYFSETQRNKGNFPGRFSGRQFSNSRSEMNVSTLELGDSALYLCASSLGTGAGNTIYFGEGSWLTVV.

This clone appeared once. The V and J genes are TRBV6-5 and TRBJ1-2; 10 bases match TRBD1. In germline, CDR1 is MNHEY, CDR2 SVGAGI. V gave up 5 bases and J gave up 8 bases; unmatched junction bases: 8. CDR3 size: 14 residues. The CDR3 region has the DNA TGTGCCAGCAGTCAGGGACAGGGGTTGGCCGGCTACACCTTC. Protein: CASSQGQGLAGYTF.

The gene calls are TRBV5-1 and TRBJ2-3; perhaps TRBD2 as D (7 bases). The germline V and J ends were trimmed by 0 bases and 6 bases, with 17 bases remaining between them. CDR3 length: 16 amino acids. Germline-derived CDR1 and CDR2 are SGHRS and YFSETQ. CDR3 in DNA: TGCGCCAGCAGCTTGGTTAACGGACGGGGGGCCGATACGCAGTATTTT. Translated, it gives CASSLVNGRGADTQYF.

CDR3 bases: TGTGCCAGCAGCTTCGTACTAGCGGGGGACACCGGGGAGCTGTTTTTT. Protein: CASSFVLAGDTGELFF. This sequence joins TRBV21-1 and TRBJ2-2; the D call of TRBD2 is as the table states it, not checked on the DNA. TRBV21-1 is flagged as a pseudogene. The length of the CDR3 is 16 residues.

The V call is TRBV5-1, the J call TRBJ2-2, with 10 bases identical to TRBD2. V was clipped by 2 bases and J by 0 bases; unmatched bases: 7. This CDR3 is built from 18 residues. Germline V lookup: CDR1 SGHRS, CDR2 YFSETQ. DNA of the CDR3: TGCGCCAGCAGCTTCTTAGCGGGGGGCTTAGCGAACACCGGGGAGCTGTTTTTT. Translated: CASSFLAGGLANTGELFF.

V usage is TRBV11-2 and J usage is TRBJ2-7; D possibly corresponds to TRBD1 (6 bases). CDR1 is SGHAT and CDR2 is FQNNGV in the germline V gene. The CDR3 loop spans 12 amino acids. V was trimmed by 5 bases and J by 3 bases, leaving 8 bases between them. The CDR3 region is CASSPGVYEQYF. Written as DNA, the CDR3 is TGTGCCAGCAGCCCAGGGGTCTACGAGCAGTACTTC.

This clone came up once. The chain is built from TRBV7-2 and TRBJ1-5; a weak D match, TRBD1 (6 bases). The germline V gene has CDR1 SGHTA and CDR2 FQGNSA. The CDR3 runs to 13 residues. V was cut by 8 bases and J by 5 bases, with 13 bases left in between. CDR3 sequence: CASATGLDQPQHF. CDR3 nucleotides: TGTGCCAGCGCCACAGGGTTGGATCAGCCCCAGCATTTT. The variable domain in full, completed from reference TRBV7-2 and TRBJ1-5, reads GAGVSQSPSNKVTEKGKDVELRCDPISGHTALYWYRQSLGQGLEFLIYFQGNSAPDKSGLPSDRFSAERTGGSVSTLTIQRTQQEDSAVYLCASATGLDQPQHFGDGTRLSIL.

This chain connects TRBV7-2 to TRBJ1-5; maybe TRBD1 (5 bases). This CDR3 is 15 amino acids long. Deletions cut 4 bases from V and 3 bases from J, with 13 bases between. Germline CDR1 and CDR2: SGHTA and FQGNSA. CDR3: CASSSSGGNNQPQHF. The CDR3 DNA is TGTGCCAGCAGCTCCTCGGGGGGGAACAATCAGCCCCAGCATTTT.

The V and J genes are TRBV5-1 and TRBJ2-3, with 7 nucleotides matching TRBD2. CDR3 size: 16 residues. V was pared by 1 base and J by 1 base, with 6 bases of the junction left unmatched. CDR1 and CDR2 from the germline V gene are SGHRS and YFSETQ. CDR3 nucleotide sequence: TGCGCCAGCAGCTTGCTTGGGAGGGGAGGCACAGATACGCAGTATTTT. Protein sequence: CASSLLGRGGTDTQYF.

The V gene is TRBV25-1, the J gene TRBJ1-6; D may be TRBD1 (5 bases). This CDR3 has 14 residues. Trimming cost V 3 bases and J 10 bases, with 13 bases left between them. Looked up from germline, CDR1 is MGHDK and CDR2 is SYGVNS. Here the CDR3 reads CASSDQGWVSPLHF. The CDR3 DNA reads TGTGCCAGCAGTGACCAGGGATGGGTCTCACCCCTCCACTTT.

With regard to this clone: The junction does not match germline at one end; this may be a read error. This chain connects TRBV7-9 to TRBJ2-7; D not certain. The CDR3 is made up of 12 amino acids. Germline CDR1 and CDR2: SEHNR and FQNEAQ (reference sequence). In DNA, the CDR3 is TGTTCCAGCAGCTCCTCAGACTACGAGCAGTACTTC. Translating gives CSSSSSDYEQYF. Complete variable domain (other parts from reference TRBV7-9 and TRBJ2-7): DTGVSQNPRHKITKRGQNVTFRCDPISEHNRLYWYRQTLGQGPEFLTYFQNEAQLEKSRLLSDRFSAERPKGSFSTLEIQRTEQGDSAMYLCSSSSSDYEQYFGPGTRLTVT.

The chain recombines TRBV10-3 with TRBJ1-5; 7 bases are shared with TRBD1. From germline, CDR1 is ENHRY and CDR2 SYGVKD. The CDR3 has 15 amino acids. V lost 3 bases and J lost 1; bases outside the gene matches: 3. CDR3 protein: CAISEGTASNQPQHF. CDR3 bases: TGTGCCATCAGTGAAGGGACAGCCAGCAATCAGCCCCAGCATTTT.

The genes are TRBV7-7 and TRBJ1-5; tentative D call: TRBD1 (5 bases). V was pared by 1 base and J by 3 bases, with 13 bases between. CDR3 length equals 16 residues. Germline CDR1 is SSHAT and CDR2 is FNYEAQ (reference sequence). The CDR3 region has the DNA TGTGCCAGCAGCTTAGAACAGGAGCCTAACAATCAGCCCCAGCATTTT. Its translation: CASSLEQEPNNQPQHF.

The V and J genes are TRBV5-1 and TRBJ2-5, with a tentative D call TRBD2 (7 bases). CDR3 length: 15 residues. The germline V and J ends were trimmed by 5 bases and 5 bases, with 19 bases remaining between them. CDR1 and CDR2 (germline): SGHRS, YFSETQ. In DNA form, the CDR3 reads TGCGCCAGCAGGAGGGGGGCAGCGGGGCATGAGACCCAGTACTTC. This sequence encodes CASRRGAAGHETQYF.

CDR3 residues: CASSLLTEAGGYTF. Written as DNA, the CDR3 is TGTGCCAGCAGTTTACTGACAGAGGCTGGTGGCTACACCTTC. The chain has TRBV28 and TRBJ1-2; D is possibly TRBD1 (5 bases). The CDR3 consists of 14 residues. Between the trimmed V and J ends, which lost 2 bases and 7 bases, there was a span of 14 bases. Germline V gives CDR1 MDHEN, CDR2 SYDVKM.

In DNA form, the CDR3 reads TGTGCCAGCAACGACAGGGAGAACACTGAAGCTTTCTTT. Amino acids: CASNDRENTEAFF. V is TRBV6-1 and J is TRBJ1-1; 7 bases fit TRBD1. Germline V lookup: CDR1 MNHNS, CDR2 SASEGT. The length of the CDR3 is 13 residues. V lost 7 bases to trimming and J lost 1 base; unmatched junction nucleotides: 3.

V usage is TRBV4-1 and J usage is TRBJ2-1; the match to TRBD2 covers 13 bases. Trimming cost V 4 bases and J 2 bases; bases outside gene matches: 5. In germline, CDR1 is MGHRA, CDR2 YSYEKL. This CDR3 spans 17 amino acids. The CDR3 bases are TGCGCCAGCAGCCTAGGACTAGCGGGAGTAACCTACAATGAGCAGTTCTTC. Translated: CASSLGLAGVTYNEQFF.

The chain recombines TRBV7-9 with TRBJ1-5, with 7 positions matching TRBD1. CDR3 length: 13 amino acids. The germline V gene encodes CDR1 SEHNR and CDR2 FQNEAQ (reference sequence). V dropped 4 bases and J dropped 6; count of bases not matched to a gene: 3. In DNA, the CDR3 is TGTGCCAGCAGCTCAGACAGGGCTCAGCCCCAGCATTTT. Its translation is CASSSDRAQPQHF.

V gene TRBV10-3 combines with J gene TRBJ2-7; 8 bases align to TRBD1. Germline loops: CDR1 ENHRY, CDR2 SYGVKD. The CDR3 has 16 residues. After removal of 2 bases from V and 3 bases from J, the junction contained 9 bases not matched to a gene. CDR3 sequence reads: CAISEGAGTGHYEQYF. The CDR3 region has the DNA TGTGCCATCAGTGAGGGAGCCGGGACAGGACACTACGAGCAGTACTTC.

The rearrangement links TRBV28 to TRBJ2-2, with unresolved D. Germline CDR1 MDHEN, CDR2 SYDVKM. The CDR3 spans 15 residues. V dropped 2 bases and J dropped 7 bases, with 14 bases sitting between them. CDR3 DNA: TGTGCCAGCAGTTTAGCCGGGTCGCGTGTCGGGGAGCTGTTTTTT. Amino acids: CASSLAGSRVGELFF.

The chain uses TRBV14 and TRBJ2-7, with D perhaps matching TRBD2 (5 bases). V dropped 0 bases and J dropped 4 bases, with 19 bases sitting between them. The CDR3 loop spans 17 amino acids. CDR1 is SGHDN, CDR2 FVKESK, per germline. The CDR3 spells CASSQDFFPLGSYEQYF. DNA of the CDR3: TGTGCCAGCAGCCAAGATTTTTTCCCCCTTGGGAGTTACGAGCAGTACTTC.

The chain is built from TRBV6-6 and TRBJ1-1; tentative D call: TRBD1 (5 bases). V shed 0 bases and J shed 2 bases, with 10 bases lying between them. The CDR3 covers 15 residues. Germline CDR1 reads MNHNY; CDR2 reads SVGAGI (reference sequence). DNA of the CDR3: TGTGCCAGCAGTTACTCCGGGACTACCAACACTGAAGCTTTCTTT. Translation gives CASSYSGTTNTEAFF.

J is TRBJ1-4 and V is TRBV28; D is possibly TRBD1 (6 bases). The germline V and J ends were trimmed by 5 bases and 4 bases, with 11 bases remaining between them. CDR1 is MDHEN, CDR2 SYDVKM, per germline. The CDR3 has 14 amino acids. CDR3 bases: TGTGCCAGCAGTCCCAACAGGGTTAATGAAAAACTGTTTTTT. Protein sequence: CASSPNRVNEKLFF.

For the CDR3, the DNA is TGTGCCAGCAGCCGAGGACACTACTACTCCTACGAGCAGTACTTC. Translation: CASSRGHYYSYEQYF. The chain recombines TRBV5-6 with TRBJ2-5, with TRBD1 as a possible D gene (5 bases). The J call may not be correct, given that the DNA end is closer to TRBJ2-7. The CDR3 loop spans 15 amino acids. Looked up from germline, CDR1 is SGHDT and CDR2 is YYEEEE.

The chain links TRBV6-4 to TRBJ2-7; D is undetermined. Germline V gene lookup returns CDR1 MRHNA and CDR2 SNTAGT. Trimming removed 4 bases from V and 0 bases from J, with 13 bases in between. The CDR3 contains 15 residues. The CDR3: CASSGAYLSSYEQYF. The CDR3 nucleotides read TGTGCCAGCAGTGGCGCTTATCTAAGCTCCTACGAGCAGTACTTC.

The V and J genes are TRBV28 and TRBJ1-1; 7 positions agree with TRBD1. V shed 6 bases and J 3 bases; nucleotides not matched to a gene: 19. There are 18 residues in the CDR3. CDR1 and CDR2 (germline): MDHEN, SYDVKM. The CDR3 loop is CASRKDFRDSVTYTEAFF. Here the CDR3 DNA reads TGTGCCAGCAGAAAAGATTTCCGGGACAGCGTCACTTACACTGAAGCTTTCTTT.